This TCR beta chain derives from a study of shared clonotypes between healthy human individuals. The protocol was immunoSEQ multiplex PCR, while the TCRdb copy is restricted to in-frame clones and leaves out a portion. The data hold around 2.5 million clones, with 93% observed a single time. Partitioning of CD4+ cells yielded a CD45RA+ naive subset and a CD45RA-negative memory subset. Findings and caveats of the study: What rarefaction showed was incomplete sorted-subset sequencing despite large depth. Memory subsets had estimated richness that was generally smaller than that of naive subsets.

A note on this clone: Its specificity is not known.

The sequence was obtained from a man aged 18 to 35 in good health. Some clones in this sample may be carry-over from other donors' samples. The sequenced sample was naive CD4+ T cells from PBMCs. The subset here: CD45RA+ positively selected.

The CDR3 DNA follows: TGTGCCAGCAGCTACCAGGGGACAAGCAATCAGCCCCAGCATTTT. Its protein is CASSYQGTSNQPQHF. The rearrangement links TRBV7-2 to TRBJ1-5; D possibly corresponds to TRBD1 (6 bases). The V end lost 4 bases, the J end lost 1 base, and 11 bases lay between the germline ends. CDR1 is SGHTA and CDR2 is FQGNSA in the germline V gene. The CDR3 runs 15 residues.